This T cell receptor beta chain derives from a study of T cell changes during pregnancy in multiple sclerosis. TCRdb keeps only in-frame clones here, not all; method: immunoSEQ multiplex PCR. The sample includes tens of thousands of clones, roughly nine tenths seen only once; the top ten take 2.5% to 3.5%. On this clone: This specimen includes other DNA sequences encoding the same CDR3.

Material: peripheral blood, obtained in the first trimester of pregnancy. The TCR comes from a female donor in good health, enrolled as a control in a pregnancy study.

CDR3 in amino acids: CASSVNRANTGELFF. CDR3 in DNA: TGTGCCAGCAGCGTTAACAGGGCGAACACCGGGGAGCTGTTTTTT. The gene calls are TRBV9 and TRBJ2-2, with D perhaps TRBD1 (6 bases). Germline CDR1 reads SGDLS; CDR2 reads YYNGEE. The CDR3 has 15 amino acids. The V end lost 2 bases, the J end lost 0 bases, and 8 bases lay between the germline ends.